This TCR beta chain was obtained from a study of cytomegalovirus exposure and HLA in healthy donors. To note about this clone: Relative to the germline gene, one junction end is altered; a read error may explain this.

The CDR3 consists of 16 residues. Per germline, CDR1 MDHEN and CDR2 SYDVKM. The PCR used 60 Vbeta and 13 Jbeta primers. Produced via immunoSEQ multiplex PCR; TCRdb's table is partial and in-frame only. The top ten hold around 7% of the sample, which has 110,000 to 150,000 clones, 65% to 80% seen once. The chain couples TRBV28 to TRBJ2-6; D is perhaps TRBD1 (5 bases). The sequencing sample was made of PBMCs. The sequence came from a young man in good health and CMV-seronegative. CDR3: CASSRGGESGANGLTF. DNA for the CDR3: TGTGCCAGCAGTCGAGGCGGCGAGTCTGGGGCCAACGGCCTGACTTTC.